These T cell receptor beta chains were read from a single sample in a study of blood T cell repertoires in COVID-19. The method was immunoSEQ multiplex PCR; TCRdb's version includes in-frame clones alone and lacks a portion of them. The repertoire holds roughly 150,000 clones, with roughly 85% as singletons. The sample taken for sequencing was peripheral blood. The source of these receptors is a woman aged 55-69 years with COVID-19, enrolled during active disease. Each CDR3 is given with its conserved first and last residue. Each record gives: J gene, clone size, V gene, D gene, CDR3 DNA, CDR3 protein. A D gene is named only where the DNA matches it firmly. A row's size may be missing; if present it is once, few, many or a size class.

TRBJ2-7 few TRBV9 - TGTGCCAGCAGCCCGGTAGCGGTAAGCTCCTACGAGCAGTACTTC CASSPVAVSSYEQYF
TRBJ2-5 - TRBV24-1 TRBD2 TGTGCCACCAGTGATGTCCGGGGGGAAGAGACCCAGTACTTC CATSDVRGEETQYF
TRBJ2-7 - TRBV5-6 - TGTGCCAGCAGCCAGTGGTGGAGCGGATTCTACGAGCAGTACTTC CASSQWWSGFYEQYF
TRBJ2-7 - TRBV4-1 - TGCGCCAGCAGCATACTCCGGGGGGCCTCCTACGAGCAGTACTTC CASSILRGASYEQYF
TRBJ1-3 - TRBV11-2 - TGTGCCAGCAGCTTAATGCAGGGAAACACCATATATTTT CASSLMQGNTIYF
TRBJ1-4 - TRBV15 - TGTGCCACCAGCAGAGCTAGAGATGCAACTAATGAAAAACTGTTTTTT CATSRARDATNEKLFF
TRBJ1-3 - TRBV19 - TGTGCCAGTAGTGCCGCCCGCGGGCTTGGAAACACCATATATTTT CASSAARGLGNTIYF
TRBJ2-2 - TRBV29-1 - TGCAGCGTTGAGACGAATCGGGCCGGGGAGCTGTTTTTT CSVETNRAGELFF
TRBJ2-7 - TRBV7-2 TRBD2 TGTGCCAGCAGCTTAGTGGCGAGCGGGAGCCTGCTCTACGAGCAGTACTTC CASSLVASGSLLYEQYF
TRBJ1-5 - TRBV6-5 TRBD1 TGTGCCAGCAGCCGGGACAGGGCACAGCCCCAGCATTTT CASSRDRAQPQHF
TRBJ2-7 - TRBV5-1 - TGCGCCAGCAGCTTGGACAGGACCTCCTACGAGCAGTACTTC CASSLDRTSYEQYF
TRBJ1-2 - TRBV29-1 - TGCAGCGTTGATCAGGGTTCCTTCTATGGCTACACCTTC CSVDQGSFYGYTF
TRBJ1-2 - TRBV5-1 TRBD1 TGCGCCAGCAGCTTGGGTGGACAGGGAGGCTATGGCTACACCTTC CASSLGGQGGYGYTF
TRBJ1-1 - TRBV9 - TGTGCCAGCAGCACAACAACGTGGAACACTGAAGCTTTCTTT CASSTTTWNTEAFF
TRBJ1-1 - TRBV5-1 - TGCGCCAGCAGCTTGGACGGGTGGAACACTGAAGCTTTCTTT CASSLDGWNTEAFF
TRBJ1-2 few TRBV6-5 - TGTGCCAGCACCAGAGACAGCGATTATGGCTACACCTTC CASTRDSDYGYTF
TRBJ2-1 - TRBV24-1 TRBD2 TGTGCCACCAGCCAAGGGGGACTAGCGGTCTACAATGAGCAGTTCTTC CATSQGGLAVYNEQFF
TRBJ2-5 - TRBV7-2 - TGTGCCAGCACCTTAAATCGAGGACAGCAAGAGACCCAGTACTTC CASTLNRGQQETQYF
TRBJ1-6 - TRBV5-8 TRBD1 TGTGCCAGCAGCACCGGACAGGGGGCTATTTCACCCCTCCACTTT CASSTGQGAISPLHF
TRBJ2-3 - TRBV18 TRBD1 TGTGCCAGCTCCCTCCCGGGACAGGGGGGCACAGATACGCAGTATTTT CASSLPGQGGTDTQYF
TRBJ1-2 - TRBV5-1 TRBD1 TGCGCCAGCAGCCGGGATGGGACAGGACGTGGCTACACCTTC CASSRDGTGRGYTF
TRBJ1-5 - TRBV5-4 - TGTGCCAGCAGCTTGGGTGGGCACGATCAGCCCCAGCATTTT CASSLGGHDQPQHF
TRBJ2-7 few TRBV15 TRBD1 TGTGCCACCAGCAGGCGTCAGGGACAGGGAATCCACGAGCAGTACTTC CATSRRQGQGIHEQYF
TRBJ1-2 - TRBV5-5 - TGTGCCAGCAGCCCGTACACAGGACCTAACTATGGCTACACCTTC CASSPYTGPNYGYTF
TRBJ2-7 - TRBV27 TRBD1 TGTGCCAGCAGACAGGGGTACGAGCAGTACTTC CASRQGYEQYF
TRBJ2-2 - TRBV5-5 - TGTGCCAGCAGCTTGTGGGGGGCCGGGGAGCTGTTTTTT CASSLWGAGELFF
TRBJ2-3 - TRBV7-2 TRBD2 TGTGCCAGCAGCTTAGCCCTAAGACGGGGGGGCCTGAGAGATACGCAGTATTTT CASSLALRRGGLRDTQYF
TRBJ1-3 - TRBV27 TRBD1 TGTGCCAGCAGGACAGGGGGCGCATCTGGAAACACCATATATTTT CASRTGGASGNTIYF
TRBJ2-1 - TRBV2 TRBD2 TGTGCCAGCAGTGAAGGACTAGCGGGTATTTACAATGAGCAGTTCTTC CASSEGLAGIYNEQFF
TRBJ2-1 - TRBV25-1 - TGTGCCAGCAGTGAATCGAGCTTCAATGAGCAGTTCTTC CASSESSFNEQFF
TRBJ1-5 - TRBV5-1 - TGCGCCAGCAGCTTGGGGACGGGAGGCCAGCCCCAGCATTTT CASSLGTGGQPQHF
TRBJ2-5 once TRBV5-5 TRBD2 TGTGCCAGCAGCTTGGAAGCGGGAGGAGTATCAGAGACCCAGTACTTC CASSLEAGGVSETQYF
TRBJ2-2 - TRBV6-2/TRBV6-3 - TGTGCCAGCAGTTACTCGAAAGCTGGGACTGGGGAGCTGTTTTTT CASSYSKAGTGELFF
TRBJ2-2 - TRBV29-1 - TGCAGCGTCCTCAGAGACAGCTCGAACACCGGGGAGCTGTTTTTT CSVLRDSSNTGELFF
TRBJ1-2 - TRBV13 TRBD1 TGTGCCAGCAGCCGAGGATCGGGACAGGGAAACGGCTATGGCTACACCTTC CASSRGSGQGNGYGYTF
TRBJ1-6 once TRBV19 - TGTGCCAGTAGCCGGGACACAAGTGGCTCACCCCTCCACTTT CASSRDTSGSPLHF
TRBJ2-1 once TRBV3-1/TRBV3-2 - TGTGCCAGCAGCCAACAGCTAGGCAGCAATGAGCAGTTCTTC CASSQQLGSNEQFF
TRBJ2-5 few TRBV7-3 TRBD2 TGTGCCAGCAGCTTAAAAGGTCGGGCTAGCGGCCCCCAAGAGACCCAGTACTTC CASSLKGRASGPQETQYF
TRBJ2-1 - TRBV9 TRBD2 TGTGCCAGCAGCCCACAGGGACTAGCGGGAGAGTACAATGAGCAGTTCTTC CASSPQGLAGEYNEQFF
TRBJ2-1 - TRBV2 TRBD2 TGTGCCAGCAGTTGGACTAGCGGGAGGGAGGATGAGCAGTTCTTC CASSWTSGREDEQFF